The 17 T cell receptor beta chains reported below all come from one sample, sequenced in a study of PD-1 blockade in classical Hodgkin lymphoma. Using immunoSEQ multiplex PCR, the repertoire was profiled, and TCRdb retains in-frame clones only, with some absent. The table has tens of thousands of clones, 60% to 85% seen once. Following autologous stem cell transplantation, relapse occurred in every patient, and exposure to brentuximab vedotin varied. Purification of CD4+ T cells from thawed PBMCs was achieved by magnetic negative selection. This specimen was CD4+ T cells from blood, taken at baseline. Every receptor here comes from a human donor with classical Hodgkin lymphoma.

CDR3 sequence: CASSQEGTPNTGELFF. The CDR3 region has the DNA TGTGCCAGCAGCCAAGAGGGGACCCCGAACACCGGGGAGCTGTTTTTT. V is TRBV4-2 and J is TRBJ2-2; D may correspond to TRBD1 or TRBD2 (5 bases each). V was pared by 0 bases and J by 0 bases, with 8 bases between. The CDR3 is 16 residues long. Germline assignment: CDR1 LGHNA and CDR2 YNFKEQ.

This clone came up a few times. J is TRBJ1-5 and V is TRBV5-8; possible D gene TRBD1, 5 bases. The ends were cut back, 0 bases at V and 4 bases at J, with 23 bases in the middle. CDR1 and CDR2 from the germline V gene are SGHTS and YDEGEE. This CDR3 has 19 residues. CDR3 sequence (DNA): TGTGCCAGCAGCTTGGTTTTCGGGGGGGATGCATTCGTTAATCAGCCCCAGCATTTT. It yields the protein CASSLVFGGDAFVNQPQHF.

The DNA for the CDR3 is TGCGCCAGCAGCAGAGAAGAGACCCAGTACTTC. Translation: CASSREETQYF. The chain recombines TRBV5-1 with TRBJ2-5, with no clear D. The CDR3 extends over 11 amino acids. CDR1 and CDR2 from the germline V gene are SGHRS and YFSETQ. The ends were cut back, 4 bases at V and 3 bases at J, with 4 bases in the middle.

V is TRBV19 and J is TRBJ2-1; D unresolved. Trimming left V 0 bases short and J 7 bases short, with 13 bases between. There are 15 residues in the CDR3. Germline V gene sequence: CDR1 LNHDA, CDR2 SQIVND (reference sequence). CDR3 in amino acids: CASSIEGWYMNEQFF. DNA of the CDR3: TGTGCCAGTAGTATAGAGGGTTGGTACATGAATGAGCAGTTCTTC.

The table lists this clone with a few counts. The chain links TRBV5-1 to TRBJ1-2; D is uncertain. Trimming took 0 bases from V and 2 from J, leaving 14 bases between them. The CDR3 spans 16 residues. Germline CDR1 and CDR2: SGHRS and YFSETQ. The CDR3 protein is CASSLGTIGPNYGYTF. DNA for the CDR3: TGCGCCAGCAGCTTGGGGACGATCGGACCGAACTATGGCTACACCTTC.

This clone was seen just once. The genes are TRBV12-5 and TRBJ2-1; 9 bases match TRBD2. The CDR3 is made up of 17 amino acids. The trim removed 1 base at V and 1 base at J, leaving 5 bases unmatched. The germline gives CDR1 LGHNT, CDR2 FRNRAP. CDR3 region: CASGLGIAGVSYNEQFF. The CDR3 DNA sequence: TGTGCTAGTGGTTTGGGAATAGCGGGGGTGTCCTACAATGAGCAGTTCTTC.

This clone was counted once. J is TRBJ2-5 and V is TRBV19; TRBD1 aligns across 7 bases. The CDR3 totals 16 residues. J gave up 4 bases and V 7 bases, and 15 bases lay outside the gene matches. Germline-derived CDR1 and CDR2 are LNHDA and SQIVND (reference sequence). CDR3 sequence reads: CASIPPGTVGRETQYF. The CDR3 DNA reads TGTGCCAGTATTCCACCCGGGACAGTCGGACGAGAGACCCAGTACTTC. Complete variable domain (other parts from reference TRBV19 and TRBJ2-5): DGGITQSPKYLFRKEGQNVTLSCEQNLNHDAMYWYRQDPGQGLRLIYYSQIVNDFQKGDIAEGYSVSREKKESFPLTVTSAQKNPTAFYLCASIPPGTVGRETQYFGPGTRLLVL.

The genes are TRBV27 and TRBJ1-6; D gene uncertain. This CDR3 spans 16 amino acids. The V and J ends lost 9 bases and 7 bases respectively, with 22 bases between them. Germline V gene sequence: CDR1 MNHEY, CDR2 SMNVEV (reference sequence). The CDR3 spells CARDNYPGRRNSPLHF. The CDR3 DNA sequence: TGTGCCAGAGATAACTACCCCGGACGACGGAATTCACCCCTCCACTTT.

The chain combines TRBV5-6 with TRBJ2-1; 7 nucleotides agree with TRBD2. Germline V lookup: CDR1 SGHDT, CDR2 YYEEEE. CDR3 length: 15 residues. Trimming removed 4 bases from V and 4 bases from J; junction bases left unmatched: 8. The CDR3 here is CASSRIAGLYNEQFF. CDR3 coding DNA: TGTGCCAGCAGCCGTATAGCGGGCCTATACAATGAGCAGTTCTTC.

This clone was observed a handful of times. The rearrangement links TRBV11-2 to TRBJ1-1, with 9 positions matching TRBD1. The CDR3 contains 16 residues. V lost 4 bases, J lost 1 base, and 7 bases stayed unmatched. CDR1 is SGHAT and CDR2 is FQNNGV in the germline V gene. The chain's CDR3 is CASSSDTGGQNTEAFF. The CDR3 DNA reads TGTGCCAGCAGCTCGGATACAGGGGGCCAGAACACTGAAGCTTTCTTT.

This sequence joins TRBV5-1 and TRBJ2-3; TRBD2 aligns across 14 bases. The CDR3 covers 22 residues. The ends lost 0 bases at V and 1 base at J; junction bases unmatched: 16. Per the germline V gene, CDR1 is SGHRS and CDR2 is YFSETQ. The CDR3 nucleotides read TGCGCCAGCAGCTTGGTGAGGGGACTAGCGGGGGCCTCCAAAGGGGGCACAGATACGCAGTATTTT. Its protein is CASSLVRGLAGASKGGTDTQYF.

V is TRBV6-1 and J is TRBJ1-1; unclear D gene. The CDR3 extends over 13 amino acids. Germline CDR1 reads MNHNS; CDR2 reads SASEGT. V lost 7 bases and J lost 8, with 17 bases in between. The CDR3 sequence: CASTESRSREAFF. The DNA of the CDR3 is TGTGCCAGCACCGAGAGCCGTAGCCGAGAAGCTTTCTTT.

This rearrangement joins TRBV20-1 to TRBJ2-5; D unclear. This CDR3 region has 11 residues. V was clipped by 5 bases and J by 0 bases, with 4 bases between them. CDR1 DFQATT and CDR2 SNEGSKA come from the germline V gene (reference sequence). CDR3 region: CSAQDQETQYF. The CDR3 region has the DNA TGCAGTGCTCAGGACCAAGAGACCCAGTACTTC.

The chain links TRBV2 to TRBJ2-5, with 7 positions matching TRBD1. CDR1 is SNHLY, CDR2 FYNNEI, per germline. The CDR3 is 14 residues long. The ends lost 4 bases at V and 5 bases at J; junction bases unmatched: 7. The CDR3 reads CASSGLGGAETQYF. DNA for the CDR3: TGTGCCAGCAGTGGATTAGGGGGCGCGGAGACCCAGTACTTC.

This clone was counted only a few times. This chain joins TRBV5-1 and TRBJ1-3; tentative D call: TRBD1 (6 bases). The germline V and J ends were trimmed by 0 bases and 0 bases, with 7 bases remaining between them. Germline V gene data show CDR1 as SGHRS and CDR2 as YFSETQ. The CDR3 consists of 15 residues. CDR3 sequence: CASSLADSSGNTIYF. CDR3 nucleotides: TGCGCCAGCAGCTTGGCGGACAGCTCTGGAAACACCATATATTTT.

The CDR3 DNA reads TGTGCCAGTAGTATAGTTGGACTACACACAGATACGCAGTATTTT. This gives the protein CASSIVGLHTDTQYF. The rearrangement links TRBV19 to TRBJ2-3, with TRBD2 as a possible D gene (6 bases). The CDR3 is 15 residues long. Germline-derived CDR1 and CDR2 are LNHDA and SQIVND (reference sequence). Between the trimmed V and J ends, which lost 1 base and 2 bases, there was a span of 10 bases.

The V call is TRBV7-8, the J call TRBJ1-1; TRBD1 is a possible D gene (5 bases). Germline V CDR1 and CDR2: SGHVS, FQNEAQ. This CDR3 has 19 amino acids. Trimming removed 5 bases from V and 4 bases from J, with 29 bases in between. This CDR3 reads CASSQVFSRVLKFGTEAFF. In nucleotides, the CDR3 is TGTGCCAGCAGCCAAGTCTTCAGCAGGGTGCTTAAGTTCGGCACTGAAGCTTTCTTT.